This is a list of T cell receptor beta chains from one sample in a study of T cell responses to AZD1222 COVID-19 vaccine. Method: immunoSEQ multiplex PCR; TCRdb's copy keeps in-frame clones and lacks some. This sample has under 200,000 clones, with just over 90% found just once. This specimen was peripheral blood, taken on day 0 of AZD1222 vaccination. The receptors derive from an adult in good health. Both conserved end residues are trimmed from each CDR3.

j_call v_call cdr3_aa
TRBJ2-5 TRBV9 ASSVGVRLRGGETQY
TRBJ1-3 TRBV5-8 ASSLARQSTSGNTIY
TRBJ1-3 TRBV18 ASSPTARDRAYSGNTIY
TRBJ2-7 TRBV5-6 ASSLPLGYEQY
TRBJ1-5 TRBV28 ASSRQGRQPQH
TRBJ2-7 TRBV9 ASSSRSNSEQY
TRBJ2-7 TRBV7-2 ASSLGLGAGVYEQY
TRBJ1-4 TRBV5-6 ASSFIINSEKLF
TRBJ1-1 TRBV6-5 ASSFQDGTEAF
TRBJ1-5 TRBV4-1 ASSQPQDAQPQH
TRBJ1-5 TRBV6-1 ASSGFVGVGNQPQH
TRBJ2-1 TRBV10-3 AISEGSENSYNEQF
TRBJ1-1 TRBV11-3 ASSFNRDSEAF
TRBJ1-1 TRBV11-3 ASSLSLWQTMNTEAF
TRBJ1-1 TRBV7-3 ASSSNMNTEAF
TRBJ1-1 TRBV5-4 ASSPGQAREAF
TRBJ1-2 TRBV28 ASRGTGAYGYT
TRBJ2-2 TRBV5-6 ASSRGSGELF
TRBJ1-1 TRBV5-6 ASSLGILTEAF
TRBJ2-7 TRBV5-1 ASSLGATLYEQY